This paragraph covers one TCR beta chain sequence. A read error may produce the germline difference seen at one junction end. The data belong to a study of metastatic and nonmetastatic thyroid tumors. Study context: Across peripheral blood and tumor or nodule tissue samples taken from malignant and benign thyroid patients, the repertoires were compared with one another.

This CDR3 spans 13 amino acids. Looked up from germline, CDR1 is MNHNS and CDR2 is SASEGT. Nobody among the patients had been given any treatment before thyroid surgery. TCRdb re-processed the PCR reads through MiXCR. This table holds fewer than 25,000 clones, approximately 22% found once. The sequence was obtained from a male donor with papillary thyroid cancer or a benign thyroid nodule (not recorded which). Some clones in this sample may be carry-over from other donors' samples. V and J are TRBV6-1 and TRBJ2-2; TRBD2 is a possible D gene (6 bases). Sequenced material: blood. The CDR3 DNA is TGTGCCAGCGGGGACTTCGGTCCCGGGGAGATGTTTTTT. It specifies CASGDFGPGEMFF.